The entry below gives a single T cell receptor (beta chain) sequence along with its context. This sample was taken from a study of CD8 T cells in Susac syndrome. Study overall: There were Susac syndrome patients who were therapy-naive at blood draw, others on corticosteroids, and others on intravenous immunoglobulin alone.

CD8+ and CD4+ T cells taken from blood had their TCR beta sequenced. Negative magnetic isolation gave CD8+ and CD4+ cells; FACS enriched CD8+ TEMRA. The CDR3 covers 13 residues. In germline, CDR1 is GTSNPN, CDR2 SVGIG (reference sequence). The V segment lost 1 base and the J segment 4 bases; nucleotides outside the gene matches: 1. Reverse transcription of roughly 0.45 to 1 ug RNA was performed with random hexamers. MiXCR, run by TCRdb on the immunoSEQ multiplex PCR reads, gives a single entry per CDR3 protein. The sample lists 150,000 or so distinct CDR3 sequences, about 96% seen once, with around 0.12% in the top ten.

This chain connects TRBV30 to TRBJ1-1, with TRBD1 identical over 9 bases. The TCR was taken from a human donor with Susac syndrome. Input material: CD4+ T cells from PBMCs. The CDR3 DNA reads as TGTGCCTGGAGTGGGGACAGGGCCACTGAAGCTTTCTTT. Amino acids: CAWSGDRATEAFF. Looking up the rest from reference TRBV30 and TRBJ1-1 gives the full variable domain: SQTIHQWPATLVQPVGSPLSLECTVEGTSNPNLYWYRQAAGRGLQLLFYSVGIGQISSEVPQNLSASRPQDRQFILSSKKLLLSDSGFYLCAWSGDRATEAFFGQGTRLTVV.